Following are 14 T cell receptor beta chains from one sample sequenced in a study of blood T cells in healthy people across ages. The second PCR ran about 6 to 12 cycles with a sample-barcoded 5' primer and J-beta primers. TCRdb re-derived calls from the 5' RACE reads in MiXCR, one entry per CDR3 protein. The table lists over 950,000 distinct CDR3 sequences, roughly 51% of them singletons. What was sequenced was blood. These TCRs come from a woman aged 60-75 years in good health.

CDR3 bases: TGTGCCAGCAGTTACTCTGGGGGCGTTAACACTGAAGCTTTCTTT. Its translation: CASSYSGGVNTEAFF. The chain joins TRBV6-5 to TRBJ1-1, with TRBD1 as a possible D gene (6 bases). The CDR3 contains 15 residues. The germline gives CDR1 MNHEY, CDR2 SVGAGI. V was clipped by 0 bases and J by 2 bases, with 10 bases between them.

This clonotype has only a few counts. CDR3 nucleotides: TGTGCCACCAGCAGAGTGGACATTGGATCCTACGAGCAGTACTTC. It codes for CATSRVDIGSYEQYF. This chain joins TRBV15 and TRBJ2-7, with D possibly being TRBD1 (5 bases). CDR1 is LNHNV, CDR2 YYDKDF, per germline (reference sequence). This CDR3 region has 15 residues. V was shortened by 1 base and J by 1 base, with 11 bases between the two germline ends.

Only a few counts were recorded for this clonotype. V is TRBV5-1 and J is TRBJ2-3; the D is unclear. The V gene lost 0 bases and the J gene lost 8 bases, with 4 bases spanning the gap. The germline V gene has CDR1 SGHRS and CDR2 YFSETQ. The CDR3 covers 11 residues. The chain's CDR3 is CASSLDSTQYF. CDR3 nucleotides: TGCGCCAGCAGCTTGGACAGTACGCAGTATTTT.

This clonotype was seen more than once but under ten times. The chain combines TRBV5-1 with TRBJ1-1, with 10 bases fitting TRBD1. Germline V gene sequence: CDR1 SGHRS, CDR2 YFSETQ. V shed 0 bases and J 7 bases; nucleotides not matched to a gene: 6. The CDR3 length is 15 residues. This CDR3 reads CASSLDAGQGGEAFF. In nucleotides, the CDR3 is TGCGCCAGCAGCTTGGATGCCGGACAGGGGGGTGAAGCTTTCTTT.

As concerns this clonotype: A much larger clone sits a single nucleotide away, making a read error possible. The V gene is TRBV7-9, the J gene TRBJ2-7; D possibly corresponds to TRBD2 (5 bases). Trimming took off 5 bases at V and 3 bases at J, with 8 bases between the two ends. The CDR3 is 12 residues long. Germline loops: CDR1 SEHNR, CDR2 FQNEAQ (reference sequence). In nucleotides, the CDR3 is TGTGCCAGCAGCCAAGCGGACTACGAGCAGTACTTC. Translation gives CASSQADYEQYF.

The J gene is TRBJ1-5, the V gene TRBV6-2 or TRBV6-3; D gene uncertain. Trimming left V 6 bases short and J 1 base short, with 4 bases between. The CDR3 is 12 residues long. CDR1 MNHEY and CDR2 SVGEGT come from the germline V gene. DNA for the CDR3: TGTGCCAGCAGGGAAAGCAATCAGCCCCAGCATTTT. This translates into CASRESNQPQHF.

The chain links TRBV20-1 to TRBJ2-4, with TRBD2 as a possible D gene (6 bases). The J call may be mistaken, given a closer DNA end match to TRBJ2-7. Germline values: CDR1 DFQATT, CDR2 SNEGSKA (reference sequence). The CDR3 is 13 residues long. The CDR3 reads CSASRLGLYEQYF. The CDR3 DNA is TGCAGTGCTAGTCGACTAGGTCTCTACGAGCAGTACTTC.

V usage is TRBV4-2 and J usage is TRBJ2-2, with 12 bases that match TRBD2. Germline V lookup: CDR1 LGHNA, CDR2 YNFKEQ. The CDR3 is 17 residues long. V was pared by 1 base and J by 5 bases, with 5 bases of the junction left unmatched. CDR3 sequence reads: CASSQGGLAGLTGELFF. As DNA, the CDR3 is TGTGCCAGCAGCCAAGGTGGACTAGCGGGACTGACCGGGGAGCTGTTTTTT.

The CDR3 sequence is CASSLGGHRANVLTF. The CDR3 bases are TGTGCCAGCAGTTTGGGGGGGCATCGGGCCAACGTCCTGACTTTC. V and J are TRBV12-3 or TRBV12-4 and TRBJ2-6, with D possibly matching TRBD2 (7 bases). Trimming removed 3 bases at V and 5 bases at J, with 11 bases between. This CDR3 region has 15 residues.

This clonotype was recorded a few times. This chain connects TRBV10-3 to TRBJ2-5, with 11 bases identical to TRBD2. Trimming at V came to 6 bases and at J to 2 bases, leaving 5 bases not matched to a gene. The germline V gene encodes CDR1 ENHRY and CDR2 SYGVKD. The CDR3 spans 15 residues. The CDR3 DNA sequence: TGTGCCATCAGCCAACCTAGCGGGGGGCAAGAGACCCAGTACTTC. Amino acids: CAISQPSGGQETQYF.

This sequence joins TRBV7-2 and TRBJ2-3; tentative D call: TRBD1 (6 bases). Trimming shortened V by 1 base and J by 10 bases, and 15 bases separated the two germline ends. The CDR3 runs 14 residues. Germline V CDR1 and CDR2: SGHTA, FQGNSA. CDR3 coding DNA: TGTGCCAGCAGCTTAGGGCACTACAGGGATGCGCAGTATTTT. Encoded protein: CASSLGHYRDAQYF.

The chain recombines TRBV29-1 with TRBJ2-3; TRBD2 agrees at 14 bases. The CDR3 totals 17 residues. With 4 bases clipped from V and 2 bases from J, the junction kept 8 bases outside the gene matches. CDR1 is SQVTM, CDR2 ANQGSEA, per germline. CDR3 protein: CSVVGTSGSVLTDTQYF. The CDR3 nucleotides are TGCAGCGTTGTTGGGACTAGCGGGAGCGTGCTCACAGATACGCAGTATTTT.

DNA of the CDR3: TGCAGCGGGCTACAGGGAACCAAAAACATTCAGTACTTC. Amino acids: CSGLQGTKNIQYF. The chain carries TRBV29-1 and TRBJ2-4; possible D gene TRBD1, 6 bases. Trimming left V 7 bases short and J 2 bases short, with 12 bases between. The V gene's germline CDR1 is SQVTM and CDR2 ANQGSEA. This CDR3 contains 13 residues.

Only a few counts were recorded for this clonotype. The chain joins TRBV29-1 to TRBJ2-7; the match to TRBD1 covers 11 bases. CDR3 size: 13 residues. After removal of 6 bases from V and 6 bases from J, the junction contained 7 bases not matched to a gene. CDR1 is SQVTM and CDR2 is ANQGSEA in the germline V gene. The DNA for the CDR3 is TGCAGCGTCATAGGGACAGGGGGTTTCGAGCAGTACTTC. It yields the protein CSVIGTGGFEQYF.